This T cell receptor beta chain stems from a study of blood T cells in healthy people across ages. Sample-barcoded 5' priming and a J-beta primer mix drove a second PCR of about 6 to 12 cycles. Every individual sample yielded 2.5 million or more paired-end reads (each containing CDR3). TCRdb re-derived calls from the 5' RACE reads in MiXCR, one entry per CDR3 protein. The data contain roughly 2 million distinct CDR3 sequences, roughly 50% of them singletons. Study-wide points: Naive CD4+ cell counts and diversity both ran higher in long-lived than in aged donors. Diversity figures derived from one million T cells were judged to underestimate the true value.

A remark on this clonotype: No antigen is known for it.

The CDR3 length is 15 residues. Germline-derived CDR1 and CDR2 are PRHDT and FYEKMQ (reference sequence). Trimming cost V 4 bases and J 4 bases; bases outside gene matches: 8. The genes are TRBV13 and TRBJ2-5, with 8 bases identical to TRBD1. The source of this sequence is a woman aged 40 to 50 in good health. Source material: blood. CDR3 bases: TGTGCCAGCAGCTCCTGGACAGGGTCGGGAGAGACCCAGTACTTC. Encoded protein: CASSSWTGSGETQYF.